Listed below are T cell receptor beta chains from one sample, sequenced in a study of blood T cell repertoires in COVID-19. Profiling relied on immunoSEQ multiplex PCR, and the TCRdb table lists in-frame clones only, not all of them. The data contain over 100,000 clones, less than 90% of them singletons. The source material was peripheral blood. Receptors were obtained from a woman aged 55-75 years with acute or convalescent COVID-19. The CDR3 runs from the conserved cysteine through the conserved F or W. D genes are given only for firm matches. Size is stated for part of the rows, as once, few or many counts, or as a class when the clone is expanded.

j_gene	v_gene	abundance	d_gene	CDR3aa	CDR3nt
TRBJ2-7	TRBV7-2	.	TRBD2	CASSPSGGTEQYF	TGTGCCAGCAGCCCCTCGGGGGGTACGGAGCAGTACTTC
TRBJ2-7	TRBV7-3	.	.	CASSPTLTGFDEQYF	TGTGCCAGCAGCCCAACTCTTACAGGGTTCGACGAGCAGTACTTC
TRBJ2-3	TRBV14	once	.	CASSRRGRNTDTQYF	TGTGCCAGCAGCCGTAGAGGGCGGAACACAGATACGCAGTATTTT
TRBJ2-7	TRBV6-5	.	TRBD1	CASSLGQNYEQYF	TGTGCCAGCAGTCTGGGACAGAACTACGAGCAGTACTTC
TRBJ2-5	TRBV5-4	.	TRBD2	CASSLAGLAGEETQYF	TGTGCCAGCAGCTTGGCGGGACTAGCGGGAGAAGAGACCCAGTACTTC
TRBJ2-1	TRBV7-7	.	TRBD2	CASSLGTSGGSNEQFF	TGTGCTAGCAGCTTAGGGACTAGCGGGGGTTCAAATGAGCAGTTCTTC
TRBJ2-7	TRBV5-1	.	.	CASKGDIGAYEQYF	TGCGCCAGCAAAGGGGACATAGGGGCCTACGAGCAGTACTTC
TRBJ2-1	TRBV18	.	.	CASSQQGNEQFF	TGTGCCAGCTCGCAGCAGGGGAATGAGCAGTTCTTC
TRBJ2-7	TRBV2	.	.	CASSDLGTKNF	TGTGCCAGCAGTGATCTAGGTACCAAGAACTTC
TRBJ2-7	TRBV6-5	once	.	CASSYWQGYEQYF	TGTGCCAGCAGTTACTGGCAGGGCTACGAGCAGTACTTC
TRBJ1-1	TRBV5-4	once	TRBD1	CASSYGQGAASPTEAFF	TGTGCCAGCAGCTACGGACAGGGGGCTGCTTCCCCCACTGAAGCTTTCTTT
TRBJ1-2	TRBV5-1	.	TRBD1	CASSGTSTGGYGYTF	TGCGCCAGCAGCGGGACCTCCACAGGGGGCTATGGCTACACCTTC
TRBJ2-7	TRBV6-1	few	.	CASSPPAVQFYF	TGTGCCAGCAGTCCCCCAGCGGTACAGTTCTACTTC
TRBJ2-7	TRBV19	.	TRBD1	CASSIRQGATYEQYF	TGTGCCAGTAGTATAAGGCAGGGGGCCACCTACGAGCAGTACTTC
TRBJ1-5	TRBV2	few	.	CASSHYGQTYSNQPQHF	TGTGCCAGCAGCCACTATGGACAGACTTATAGCAATCAGCCCCAGCATTTT
TRBJ1-1	TRBV9	.	.	CASSVRSGTEAFF	TGTGCCAGCAGCGTACGGTCGGGCACTGAAGCTTTCTTT
TRBJ2-5	TRBV12-3/TRBV12-4	.	.	CASSLSDSETQYF	TGTGCCAGCAGTTTGTCAGATTCCGAGACCCAGTACTTC
TRBJ2-3	TRBV5-4	few	.	CASIPFGDTTDTQYF	TGTGCCAGCATCCCTTTTGGAGATACCACAGATACGCAGTATTTT
TRBJ2-2	TRBV4-1	.	TRBD2	CASSQDRLAGTNTGELFF	TGCGCCAGCAGCCAAGATCGCCTAGCGGGAACCAACACCGGGGAGCTGTTTTTT
TRBJ2-1	TRBV6-5	.	TRBD2	CASRALLAGGGEQFF	TGTGCCAGCAGGGCGCTCCTAGCGGGAGGGGGTGAGCAGTTCTTC
TRBJ1-2	TRBV6-5	.	.	CASSYRGGSNYGYTF	TGTGCCAGCAGTTACAGGGGTGGTTCGAACTATGGCTACACCTTC
TRBJ2-7	TRBV12-3/TRBV12-4	.	.	CASSRAHEQYF	TGTGCCAGCAGCCGAGCGCACGAGCAGTACTTC
TRBJ1-1	TRBV3-1/TRBV3-2	.	.	CASSQRGRGAEAFF	TGTGCCAGCAGCCAGCGAGGGCGTGGGGCTGAAGCTTTCTTT